These 14 T cell receptor beta chains were all obtained from the same sample, sequenced in a study of metastatic and nonmetastatic thyroid tumors. TCRdb reprocessed the PCR reads using MiXCR. There are approximately 38,000 clones in the sample; around 17% occur only once, and less than 4.5% lies in the top ten. Until they underwent thyroid surgery, no patient had received any treatment. The sample taken for sequencing was blood. Receptors were obtained from a female donor with papillary thyroid cancer or a benign thyroid nodule (not recorded which). Some clones in this sample may be carry-over from other donors' samples.

A word on this clone: Given a much more abundant clone one base away, this may be a read error. The chain combines TRBV7-3 with TRBJ2-5, with D possibly matching TRBD2 (7 bases). CDR1 is SGHTA and CDR2 is FQGTGA in the germline V gene. The CDR3 sequence is 13 residues long. Trimming took 7 bases from V and 1 from J, leaving 10 bases between them. In nucleotides, the CDR3 is TGTGCCAGCATCGGGGGGCCCCAAGAGACCCAGTACTTC. Translation gives CASIGGPQETQYF.

This clone appeared many times. The J gene is TRBJ2-1, the V gene TRBV28, with a weak D call TRBD1 (6 bases). This CDR3 is built from 14 residues. Trimming removed 6 bases at V and 2 bases at J, with 11 bases between. CDR1 MDHEN and CDR2 SYDVKM come from the germline V gene. The CDR3 loop is CASRVQGPYNEQFF. Here the CDR3 DNA reads TGTGCCAGCAGGGTACAGGGCCCCTACAATGAGCAGTTCTTC.

Points on this clone: At one of its ends the junction is not consistent with the germline gene, which may arise from a read error. The rearrangement links TRBV4-1 to TRBJ2-2, with 7 bases aligning to TRBD1. The CDR3 extends over 16 amino acids. From germline, CDR1 is MGHRA and CDR2 YSYEKL. The CDR3 sequence: CSSSQVGTANTGELFF. The CDR3 DNA follows: TGCTCCAGCAGCCAAGTCGGGACAGCGAACACCGGGGAGCTGTTTTTT.

This clone was found many times. This chain connects TRBV5-1 to TRBJ1-1; tentative D call: TRBD1 (5 bases). Germline values: CDR1 SGHRS, CDR2 YFSETQ. Trimming left V 0 bases short and J 6 bases short, with 15 bases between. This CDR3 is built from 15 residues. CDR3 in DNA: TGCGCCAGCAGCTTGGGGGGGATGGGGAAGGCTGAAGCTTTCTTT. This translates into CASSLGGMGKAEAFF.

V is TRBV7-3 and J is TRBJ2-4; 9 bases align to TRBD1. The CDR3 is 19 amino acids. The germline gives CDR1 SGHTA, CDR2 FQGTGA. Unmatched junction bases numbered 17, after V lost 8 bases and J lost 0 bases. The CDR3 protein is CASGTGGPLKTLAKNIQYF. In DNA, the CDR3 is TGTGCCAGCGGTACAGGGGGCCCCCTCAAAACTCTAGCCAAAAACATTCAGTACTTC.

This clone has ten or more counts. This chain uses TRBV2 with TRBJ2-5; D is unclear. The germline V gene encodes CDR1 SNHLY and CDR2 FYNNEI. The CDR3 extends over 13 amino acids. Trimming left V 7 bases short and J 2 bases short, with 11 bases between. The CDR3 protein is CASKVENQETQYF. The CDR3 DNA reads as TGTGCCAGCAAGGTTGAAAATCAAGAGACCCAGTACTTC.

Many counts were recorded for this clone. The chain is built from TRBV11-1 and TRBJ2-6; no firm D call. The V gene lost 5 bases and the J gene lost 0 bases, with 11 bases spanning the gap. Per germline, CDR1 SGHAT and CDR2 FQDESV (reference sequence). This CDR3 has 16 amino acids. The CDR3, as DNA: TGTGCCAGCAGCCCCCACGTCGCCTCTGGGGCCAACGTCCTGACTTTC. This translates into CASSPHVASGANVLTF.

The rearrangement joins TRBV20-1 to TRBJ2-1; the D gene is possibly TRBD1 (6 bases). The CDR3 has 14 residues. Trimming removed 3 bases from V and 13 bases from J, with 22 bases in between. Germline V lookup: CDR1 DFQATT, CDR2 SNEGSKA (reference sequence). The CDR3 DNA reads as TGCAGTGCTAGGAGGCAGGGGCTTTTCAATTATCAGTTCTTC. This translates into CSARRQGLFNYQFF.

This clone has ten or more counts. The rearrangement links TRBV3-1 to TRBJ2-1; 7 nucleotides align to TRBD2. Germline trimming cut 1 base from V and 1 base from J; bases unmatched to any gene: 1. Looked up from germline, CDR1 is LGHDT and CDR2 is YNNKEL (reference sequence). The CDR3 consists of 15 residues. CDR3 sequence reads: CASSQGGGSYNEQFF. CDR3 coding DNA: TGTGCCAGCAGCCAAGGGGGGGGTTCCTACAATGAGCAGTTCTTC.

This clone rates as medium-sized. V gene TRBV24-1 combines with J gene TRBJ2-2; D ambiguous. The CDR3 loop spans 13 amino acids. The germline CDR1 and CDR2 sequences are KGHDR and SFDVKD. The germline V and J ends were trimmed by 9 bases and 0 bases, with 7 bases remaining between them. The CDR3 is CATEFTNTGELFF. The CDR3, as DNA: TGTGCCACCGAGTTTACGAACACCGGGGAGCTGTTTTTT.

The sample holds a few counts of this clone. The gene calls are TRBV6-1 and TRBJ1-4; possibly TRBD1 for D (6 bases). The CDR3 contains 16 residues. The ends were cut back, 5 bases at V and 8 bases at J, with 21 bases in the middle. Germline V CDR1 and CDR2: MNHNS, SASEGT. The CDR3 region has the DNA TGTGCCAGCAGTCCTCTGTCGTCAGGGGCCGGGGAAAAACTGTTTTTT. This sequence encodes CASSPLSSGAGEKLFF.

This clone was observed a handful of times. A clone one base away is much larger, so this may be a read error. This chain connects TRBV6-2 or TRBV6-3 to TRBJ2-3; unclear D gene. The CDR3 spans 14 residues. Germline values: CDR1 MNHEY, CDR2 SVGEGT. The CDR3 loop is CASSYFGSTDTQYF. DNA for the CDR3: TGTGCCAGCAGTTACTTCGGTAGCACAGATACTCAGTATTTT.

This clone was detected ten times or more. The chain has TRBV6-5 and TRBJ1-5; maybe TRBD1 (5 bases). CDR1 MNHEY and CDR2 SVGAGI come from the germline V gene. Trimming took off 0 bases at V and 9 bases at J, with 9 bases between the two ends. This CDR3 is built from 13 residues. The CDR3 is CASSYSMQGPQHF. CDR3 nucleotides: TGTGCCAGCAGTTACTCGATGCAGGGGCCCCAGCATTTT.

This clone was observed many times. At one boundary the junction diverges from the germline segment, which might be a read error. The chain recombines TRBV6-1 with TRBJ2-1; tentatively, D is TRBD1 (5 bases). The germline gives CDR1 MNHNS, CDR2 SASEGT. CDR3 size: 18 residues. The CDR3, as DNA: TGTGCCAGCAGTGAGGACATAAGGGAATTCGGGTCCTCCAATGAGCAGTTCTTC. Translation gives CASSEDIREFGSSNEQFF.